Below, 5 T cell receptor beta chains from the same sample are listed, as sequenced in a study of T-cell reconstitution after alpha-beta-depleted transplantation in children. For TCRbeta, the library was prepared with unique molecular identifiers. TCRdb called the PCR reads again in MiXCR, with one record for every CDR3 protein. This sample yields over 150,000 distinct CDR3 sequences, of which about 7% are seen a single time; 5.5% belongs to the top ten. Specimen: PBMCs, collected before TCRalphabeta/CD19-depleted stem cell transplant. The receptors stem from a boy between 2 and 10 years old with acute lymphoblastic leukemia, due to receive a stem cell transplant.

This clonotype has ten or more counts. The chain joins TRBV27 to TRBJ2-5; perhaps TRBD2 as D (7 bases). This CDR3 contains 11 residues. The germline gives CDR1 MNHEY, CDR2 SMNVEV (reference sequence). V lost 10 bases, J lost 7 bases, and 13 bases lay in between. Here the CDR3 reads CATQRGGTQYF. CDR3 coding DNA: TGTGCCACCCAAAGGGGGGGGACCCAGTACTTC.

This clonotype was seen repeatedly, ten times or more. The J gene is TRBJ2-1, the V gene TRBV7-9, with 10 nucleotides matching TRBD2. CDR1 SEHNR and CDR2 FQNEAQ come from the germline V gene (reference sequence). V lost 5 bases, J lost 2 bases, and 9 bases stayed unmatched. The CDR3 spans 17 residues. The CDR3 region has the DNA TGTGCCAGCAGCAAACAAGCGACTAGCGGGCCCTACAATGAGCAGTTCTTC. Encoded protein: CASSKQATSGPYNEQFF. Based on the CDR3 plus reference TRBV7-9 and TRBJ2-1, the full variable domain is DTGVSQNPRHKITKRGQNVTFRCDPISEHNRLYWYRQTLGQGPEFLTYFQNEAQLEKSRLLSDRFSAERPKGSFSTLEIQRTEQGDSAMYLCASSKQATSGPYNEQFFGPGTRLTVL.

Judged by abundance, this clonotype is medium-sized. The chain employs TRBV7-9 and TRBJ2-5; 8 nucleotides line up with TRBD1. After removal of 4 bases from V and 5 bases from J, the junction contained 3 bases not matched to a gene. The germline gives CDR1 SEHNR, CDR2 FQNEAQ (reference sequence). The length of the CDR3 is 13 residues. This CDR3 reads CASSSRGPETQYF. DNA for the CDR3: TGTGCCAGCAGCTCCAGGGGGCCTGAGACCCAGTACTTC.

The gene calls are TRBV6-2 or TRBV6-3 and TRBJ1-5; D is unresolved. The CDR3 spans 13 residues. Germline CDR1 and CDR2: MNHEY and SVGEGT. The V end lost 4 bases, the J end lost 10 bases, and 14 bases lay between the germline ends. CDR3 loop: CASSWRFSPPQHF. CDR3 nucleotides: TGTGCCAGCAGTTGGAGGTTTTCTCCACCCCAGCATTTT.

At least ten counts were recorded for this clonotype. The chain joins TRBV6-5 to TRBJ2-7; 7 bases align to TRBD1. The V gene end was trimmed by 4 bases and the J gene end by 1 base; junction bases not matched to a gene: 10. Germline V gene lookup returns CDR1 MNHEY and CDR2 SVGAGI. The CDR3 is 16 amino acids. This CDR3 reads CASSSRQGTGSYEQYF. Here the CDR3 DNA reads TGTGCCAGCAGTTCCAGACAGGGTACCGGGTCCTACGAGCAGTACTTC.